Listed here are 8 T cell receptor beta chains from one sample, sequenced in a study of cytomegalovirus exposure and HLA in healthy donors. Primers included in the PCR were 60 Vbeta and 13 Jbeta primers. Some clones are missing from TCRdb's copy, which holds only in-frame ones; the method was immunoSEQ multiplex PCR. The repertoire has around 150,000 clones, 55% to 75% of them found once; the top ten carry around 7.1%. The sample was PBMCs. The receptors stem from a woman aged 60-75 years in good health and CMV-seropositive.

J is TRBJ1-5 and V is TRBV13, with TRBD1 matching over 7 bases. The CDR3 covers 15 residues. Trimming at V came to 3 bases and at J to 6 bases, leaving 8 bases not matched to a gene. Germline CDR1 and CDR2: PRHDT and FYEKMQ (reference sequence). CDR3 region: CASSFRQGGGQPQHF. The CDR3 region has the DNA TGTGCCAGCAGCTTCAGACAGGGTGGGGGTCAGCCCCAGCATTTT.

This chain joins TRBV19 and TRBJ1-2, with D unresolved. V dropped 3 bases and J dropped 5 bases, with 16 bases sitting between them. The CDR3 totals 15 residues. Per germline, CDR1 LNHDA and CDR2 SQIVND (reference sequence). CDR3 nucleotide sequence: TGTGCCAGTAGTATTTCTTACAGCACCCCTTATGGCTACACCTTC. Residues: CASSISYSTPYGYTF. Full variable domain (missing parts from reference TRBV19 and TRBJ1-2): DGGITQSPKYLFRKEGQNVTLSCEQNLNHDAMYWYRQDPGQGLRLIYYSQIVNDFQKGDIAEGYSVSREKKESFPLTVTSAQKNPTAFYLCASSISYSTPYGYTFGSGTRLTVV.

V is TRBV7-2 and J is TRBJ2-7; tentative D call: TRBD1 (7 bases). The germline CDR1 and CDR2 sequences are SGHTA and FQGNSA. This CDR3 comprises 15 residues. V dropped 1 base and J dropped 0 bases, with 10 bases sitting between them. CDR3 protein: CASSLVQGGSYEQYF. The CDR3 DNA sequence: TGTGCCAGCAGCTTAGTTCAGGGGGGCTCCTACGAGCAGTACTTC.

The chain combines TRBV30 with TRBJ1-5, with no clear D. Per the germline V gene, CDR1 is GTSNPN and CDR2 is SVGIG (reference sequence). This CDR3 spans 15 amino acids. V lost 0 bases and J 0 bases, leaving 9 bases between the germline ends. CDR3: CAWSVAGFSNQPQHF. The CDR3 DNA follows: TGTGCCTGGAGTGTGGCAGGTTTTAGCAATCAGCCCCAGCATTTT.

The V call is TRBV6-5, the J call TRBJ2-5; 8 bases agree with TRBD1. Gene TRBJ2-7 matches the end of the DNA better, so the J call may be wrong. This CDR3 has 15 residues. CDR1 and CDR2 from the germline V gene are MNHEY and SVGAGI. The CDR3 is CASSFPDRVYYEQYF. In DNA form, the CDR3 reads TGTGCCAGCAGTTTTCCGGACAGGGTGTATTACGAGCAGTACTTC.

The chain is built from TRBV21-1 and TRBJ1-6; the table gives TRBD1 as D, unverified against the DNA. TRBV21-1 is annotated as a pseudogene. The CDR3 totals 15 residues. As DNA, the CDR3 is TGTGCCAGCACCTCGGACAGGATCTATAATTCACCCCTCCACTTT. This encodes CASTSDRIYNSPLHF.

The genes are TRBV4-3 and TRBJ2-1; TRBD2 is a possible D gene (5 bases). Trimming pared 0 bases from V and 5 bases from J, leaving 20 bases between. Germline V gene data show CDR1 as LGHNA and CDR2 as YSLEER. This CDR3 has 18 amino acids. CDR3 sequence reads: CASSQDLSAAVRDNEQFF. CDR3 bases: TGCGCCAGCAGCCAAGATTTGAGCGCGGCGGTGCGGGACAATGAGCAGTTCTTC.

This clone is a singleton in its sample. The chain is built from TRBV19 and TRBJ1-4; 9 bases match TRBD1. Germline V gene data show CDR1 as LNHDA and CDR2 as SQIVND (reference sequence). V lost 6 bases to trimming and J lost 6 bases; unmatched junction nucleotides: 8. This CDR3 is 15 amino acids long. The CDR3 DNA sequence: TGTGCCAGTAGGGAAGCCGGGACAGGGTATGAAAAACTGTTTTTT. Amino acid sequence: CASREAGTGYEKLFF.